Described below is a single TCR beta chain sequence and its context. Its antigen is not yet known. It has no much larger one-base neighbor in the sample; base qualities were not kept. Library construction relied on the immunoSEQ multiplex PCR assay. The multiplex PCR relied on a mix of 60 forward primers for TCR Vbeta segments and 13 reverse primers for TCR Jbeta segments. A multiplex PCR assay on genomic DNA amplified the CDR3 region of rearranged TCR beta genes. The amplified TCR beta libraries were sequenced on the Illumina HiSeq System as 87-base-pair reads. Regarding the original processing steps: A later analysis tallied some 79 million unique TCR beta chains across the 610 or so repertoires, and 10 million to 11 million of those chains were shared by two or more donors. A nearest-neighbor algorithm error-corrected the raw reads and collapsed the reads into unique sequences, merging closely related sequences to remove PCR and sequencing errors. CDR3 sequences were aligned to IMGT reference sequences to assign V, D and J gene segments. For a sequence to be retained, a match of at least six nucleotides to both a V gene segment and a J gene segment was required. A rearrangement was called productive if the CDR3 had no stop codons and remained in frame with V and J, and every other rearrangement was called non-productive. CDR3 was defined by IMGT convention, running from the second conserved V-encoded cysteine to the conserved J-encoded phenylalanine. The earlier analysis of about 590 of the donors excluded sequences that lacked an unambiguous match to a single V gene segment. An earlier analysis of some 610 of the donors called V segments functional above 56.7% productive rearrangements and segregating when the between-donor standard deviation exceeded 5%. A statistical classification framework was built for diagnosing cytomegalovirus status from the catalog of TCR beta chain sequences. In a later analysis, V and J genes were assigned by comparing TCR nucleotide sequences against IMGT/GENE-DB human TR gene sequences. The TCRdist pipeline was used in a later analysis to assign CDR3 sequences and most-parsimonious VDJ recombination scenarios. In a later analysis, each TCR beta chain was defined by its CDR3 amino acid sequence together with its V-gene family, and reads lacking a unique V-gene family were excluded. In a later analysis, 450 to 600 highly shared, low-generation-probability nucleotide sequences were removed to address suspected cross-contamination and a sequencing artifact. A later analysis calculated a clonal expansion index for each public chain from normalized within-repertoire ranks of inferred template counts. Generation probabilities in a later analysis came from a VDJ recombination model fitted to out-of-frame rearrangements, and those results were checked against IGoR. Hypergeometric tests were used in a later analysis to score TCR-TCR, TCR-HLA and TCR-CMV co-occurrence, with a repertoire-size bias correction applied to the TCR pairs. False discovery rates were estimated in a later analysis by permuting HLA or CMV assignments 20 times. In a later analysis, co-occurring TCRs were grouped using DBSCAN, with TCRdist sequence similarity added in when clustering inside HLA-allele-positive subsets. Repertoires with fewer than 30,000 or more than 120,000 public chains were left out of co-occurrence clustering, as were five repertoires with anomalous nucleotide sharing. TCRdb limited this immuneACCESS table to in-frame rearrangements with V and J called. A share of clones is missing; checked studies link under half to unresolved V genes, and the rest is unexplained. V and J calls and clone size are copied from that table; D and trimming were computed from the DNA. The sample records about 160,000 clones, about 71% of which are singletons. Together, the top ten hold 2.8% of the sample.

The data stem from a study of cytomegalovirus exposure and HLA in healthy donors (dated by TCRdb to about 2017). Study-wide context: An earlier analysis of some 600 of the donors reported around 280 Gb of sequence data and around 110 million unique TCR beta sequences obtained from roughly 180 million T cells. An early release covering some 640 HLA-typed donors comprised 250 to 350 gigabases of sequencing data and approximately 85 million unique TCR sequences. The genetic ancestry cluster associated with self-reported Caucasian donors included roughly 84% of the roughly 400 genotyped donors. The study was designed to test whether signatures of past pathogen exposure could be identified by cataloging public T cell receptors. The T cell repertoires of roughly 660 subjects were profiled by immunosequencing and related to cytomegalovirus serostatus. A separate validation cohort of roughly 130 different subjects was used in addition to the 666-subject first cohort. High-throughput TCR immunosequencing, statistical association of individual TCRs with disease status, and machine learning were combined to predict cytomegalovirus infection status. In a later analysis, previously published TCR beta repertoires from some 640 donors were re-analyzed and high-resolution HLA genotyping was added so that TCR occurrence patterns could be studied. The later analysis used no new phenotypic data to find candidate immune exposures, relying instead on TCR beta sequences and their occurrence across donors. An earlier analysis of approximately 640 of the donors applied high-throughput TCR beta sequencing to assess whether each TCR beta V gene segment acted as functional or pseudogenic. Donor age, sex, ethnicity and CMV serostatus were compiled together with the repertoire data. Genome-wide SNP genotypes for about three fifths of the roughly 670 donors were used in a later genetic analysis, which treated that subset as a discovery cohort. All discovery cohort repertoires had been generated on a single sequencing platform. HLA typing covered class I and class II loci at four-digit resolution. The number of donors typed differed by locus, with roughly 620-640 for A, B, C, DRB1 and DQB1, roughly 550 for DQA1, approximately 580 for DPA1, and approximately 470 for DPB1. Because of strong linkage in the cohort, a few DR-DQ haplotypes were treated as single units for association and clustering. Among some 410 genotyped donors of the cohort, an average of 235,054 unique TCR beta nucleotide sequences were sequenced per donor, roughly 20% of them non-productive. What the authors observed across the whole study: Sequencing depth was assumed to be roughly uniform across donors in the presence/absence analyses, though that assumption may not hold. Linkage disequilibrium might explain the correlated functional status among segregating V segments, but an unknown experimental factor could not be ruled out. In a later analysis, HLA-associated TCR beta chains were found to be more clonally expanded and to have lower generation probabilities than equally common non-associated chains. Because HLA typing was unavailable for some donors at each locus, only the typed subset was used in association tests. Because the 87-base-pair reads could not distinguish some IMGT-functional V segments, including TRBV6-2 and TRBV6-3, those segments were excluded. Because counts were too low, 15 to 20 rarely observed V segments, including chromosome 9 orphons, were excluded from the earlier analysis of some 540 of the donors. Broadly in line with IMGT annotations, most TCR beta V segments showed up in productive rearrangements about 87% or about 30% of the time in an earlier analysis of around 600 of the donors. An association between a missense DCLRE1C variant and V-gene and J-gene trimming of TCR beta chains was found in a later genetic analysis and replicated in an independent cohort. In both the original and validation cohorts, the classifier was reported to diagnose cytomegalovirus status with high specificity and sensitivity. A further reported finding was that TCR beta sequences accurately predicted the HLA-A and HLA-B alleles for most subjects in the first cohort. According to a later analysis, parvovirus B19, influenza, CMV and Epstein-Barr virus appeared linked to several top co-occurrence clusters. It was suggested by the authors that the approach could potentially be generalized to other disease states and immunological phenotypes. Most TCR sequences were observed very rarely across donors, whereas some public TCRs were present in many individuals. Immune exposure information for the cohort was limited to CMV serostatus. A few of the identified cytomegalovirus-associated TCR beta chains were confirmed in vitro to be specific for cytomegalovirus antigens. In this cohort, only TCR beta chains were sequenced, and detectable features were limited by the absence of alpha or paired-chain data. When HLA alleles, especially DR and DQ, strongly co-occurred, attributing TCR associations to individual alleles was difficult. Specific HLA alleles were associated with around 18,000 TCR beta sequences at a false discovery rate of 0.05 in a later analysis. A later analysis found that TCR association rates varied across HLA loci, with DRB1 alleles showing the most associated TCRs and HLA-C alleles the fewest. The study listed 164 TCR beta chains as associated with cytomegalovirus. According to a later analysis, most CMV-associated TCR beta chains appeared to be HLA-restricted, and the HLA associations seemed to be driven largely by CMV exposure. A cluster of highly shared sequence variants was judged likely to represent a technical artifact of the sequencing pipeline. According to a later genetic analysis, donors in an Asian-associated ancestry cluster had fewer N-insertions in productive TCRs than the roughly 700-donor mean.

The cohort consisted of 650 to 700 healthy bone marrow donors. At the time of sampling, all cohort members were nominally healthy, though unrecorded immune exposures were likely present. The donor was CMV seronegative and belonged to the group of over 300 seronegative cohort members. Every donor gave a peripheral blood sample, and the peripheral blood mononuclear cells from that sample were used for TCR beta sequencing. The Qiagen DNeasy Blood Extraction Kit was used to extract genomic DNA from the blood cell samples. The cysteine opens and the phenylalanine closes a CDR3 of 13 amino acids. The only DNA kept is the CDR3, 39 bases in frame from the first base. At the junction V is shortened by 2 bases and J by 8 bases, with 15 bases in between. Reading the germline V gene (reference sequence) gives CDR1 GTSNPN and CDR2 SVGIG.

This sequence uses TRBV30 and TRBJ1-2, with no confident D gene call. This receptor was obtained from a woman aged 25-40 years in good health and CMV-seronegative. Sequenced sample: PBMCs. CDR3 protein: CAWSFGESAGYTF. The DNA sequence reads TGTGCCTGGAGTTTCGGGGAATCGGCGGGCTACACCTTC.